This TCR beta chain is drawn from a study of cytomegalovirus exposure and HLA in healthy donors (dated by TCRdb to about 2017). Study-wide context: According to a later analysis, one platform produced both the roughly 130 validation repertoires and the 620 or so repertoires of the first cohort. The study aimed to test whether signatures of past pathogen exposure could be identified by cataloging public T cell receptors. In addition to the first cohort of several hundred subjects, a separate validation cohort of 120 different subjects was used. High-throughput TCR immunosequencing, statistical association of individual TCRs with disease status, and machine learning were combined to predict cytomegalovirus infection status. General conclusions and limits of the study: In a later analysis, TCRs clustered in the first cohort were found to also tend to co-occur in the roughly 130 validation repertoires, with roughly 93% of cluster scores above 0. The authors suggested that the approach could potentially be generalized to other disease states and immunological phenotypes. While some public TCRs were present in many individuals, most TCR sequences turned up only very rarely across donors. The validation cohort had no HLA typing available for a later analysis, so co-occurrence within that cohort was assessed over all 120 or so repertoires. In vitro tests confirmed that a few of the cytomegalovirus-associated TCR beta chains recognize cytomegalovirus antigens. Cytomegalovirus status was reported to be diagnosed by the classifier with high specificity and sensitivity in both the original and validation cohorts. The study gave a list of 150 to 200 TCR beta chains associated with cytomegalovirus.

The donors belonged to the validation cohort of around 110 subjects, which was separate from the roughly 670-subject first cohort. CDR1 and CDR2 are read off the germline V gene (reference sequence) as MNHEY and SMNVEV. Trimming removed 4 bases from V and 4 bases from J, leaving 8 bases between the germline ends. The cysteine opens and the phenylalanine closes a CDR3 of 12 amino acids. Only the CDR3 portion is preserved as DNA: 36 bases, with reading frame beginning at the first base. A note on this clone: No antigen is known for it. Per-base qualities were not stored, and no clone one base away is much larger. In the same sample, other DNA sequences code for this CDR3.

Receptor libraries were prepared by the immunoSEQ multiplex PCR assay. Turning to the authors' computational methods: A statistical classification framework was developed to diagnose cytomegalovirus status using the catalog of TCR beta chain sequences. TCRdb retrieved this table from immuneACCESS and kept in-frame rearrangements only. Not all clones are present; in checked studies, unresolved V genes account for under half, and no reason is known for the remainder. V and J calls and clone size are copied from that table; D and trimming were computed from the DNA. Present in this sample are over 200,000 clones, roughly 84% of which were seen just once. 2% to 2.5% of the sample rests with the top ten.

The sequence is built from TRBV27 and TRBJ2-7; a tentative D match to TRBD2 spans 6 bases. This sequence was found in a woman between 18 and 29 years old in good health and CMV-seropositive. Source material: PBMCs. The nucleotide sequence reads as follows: TGTGCCAGCAGTTCCGGGGGATACGAGCAGTACTTC. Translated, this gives CASSSGGYEQYF.